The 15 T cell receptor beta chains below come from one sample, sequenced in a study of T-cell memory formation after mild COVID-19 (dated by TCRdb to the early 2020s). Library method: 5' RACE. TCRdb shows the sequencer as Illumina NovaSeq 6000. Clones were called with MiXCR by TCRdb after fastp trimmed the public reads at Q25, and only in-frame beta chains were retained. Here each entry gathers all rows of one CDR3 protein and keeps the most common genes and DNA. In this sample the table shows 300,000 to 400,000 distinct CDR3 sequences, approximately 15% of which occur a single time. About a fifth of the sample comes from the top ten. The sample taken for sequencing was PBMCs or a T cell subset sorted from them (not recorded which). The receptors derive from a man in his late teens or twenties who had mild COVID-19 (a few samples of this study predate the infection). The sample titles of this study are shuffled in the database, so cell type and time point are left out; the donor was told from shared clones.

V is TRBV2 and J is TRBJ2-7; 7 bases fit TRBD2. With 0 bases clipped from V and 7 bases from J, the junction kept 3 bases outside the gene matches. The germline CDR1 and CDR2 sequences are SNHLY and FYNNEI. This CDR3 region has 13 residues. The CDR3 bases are TGTGCCAGCAGTGAAGCCACCGGGGGGGAGCAGTACTTC. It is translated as CASSEATGGEQYF.

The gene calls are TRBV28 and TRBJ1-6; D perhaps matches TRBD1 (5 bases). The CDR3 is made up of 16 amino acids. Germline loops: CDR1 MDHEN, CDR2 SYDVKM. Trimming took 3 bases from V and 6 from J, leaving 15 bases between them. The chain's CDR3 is CASSLRGTLSNSPLHF. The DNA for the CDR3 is TGTGCCAGCAGTTTGAGGGGTACCCTTTCTAATTCACCCCTCCACTTT.

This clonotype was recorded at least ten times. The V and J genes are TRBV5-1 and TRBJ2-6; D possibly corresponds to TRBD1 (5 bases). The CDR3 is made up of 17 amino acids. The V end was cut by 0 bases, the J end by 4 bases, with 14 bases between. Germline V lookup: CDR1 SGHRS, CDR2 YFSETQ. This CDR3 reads CASSLGDGHPGANVLTF. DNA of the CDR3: TGCGCCAGCAGCTTGGGGGATGGACACCCCGGGGCCAACGTCCTGACTTTC.

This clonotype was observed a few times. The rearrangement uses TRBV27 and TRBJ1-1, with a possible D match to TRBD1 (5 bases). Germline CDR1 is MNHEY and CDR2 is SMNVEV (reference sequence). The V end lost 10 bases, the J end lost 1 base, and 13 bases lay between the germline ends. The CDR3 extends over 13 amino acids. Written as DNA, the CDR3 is TGTGCCACCTGGGACCTGGGGAACACTGAAGCTTTCTTT. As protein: CATWDLGNTEAFF.

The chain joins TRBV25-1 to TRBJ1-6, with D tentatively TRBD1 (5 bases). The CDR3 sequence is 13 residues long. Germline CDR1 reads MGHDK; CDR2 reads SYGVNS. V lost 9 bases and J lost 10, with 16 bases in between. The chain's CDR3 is CASVGEGRSPLHF. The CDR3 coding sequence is TGTGCCAGTGTGGGAGAGGGGAGATCACCCCTCCACTTT.

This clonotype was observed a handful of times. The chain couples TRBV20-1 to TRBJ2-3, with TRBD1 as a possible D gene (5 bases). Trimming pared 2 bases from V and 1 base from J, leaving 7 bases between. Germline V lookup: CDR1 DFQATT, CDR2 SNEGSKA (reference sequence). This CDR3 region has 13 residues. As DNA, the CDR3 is TGCAGTGCTAGACAGGGCGGCACAGATACGCAGTATTTT. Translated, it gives CSARQGGTDTQYF.

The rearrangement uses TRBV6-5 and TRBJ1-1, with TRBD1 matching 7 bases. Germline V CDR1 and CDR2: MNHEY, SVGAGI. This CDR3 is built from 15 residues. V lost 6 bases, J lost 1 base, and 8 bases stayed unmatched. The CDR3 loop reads CASSRDSRQNTEAFF. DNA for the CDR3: TGTGCCAGCAGCCGGGACAGTAGGCAGAACACTGAAGCTTTCTTT.

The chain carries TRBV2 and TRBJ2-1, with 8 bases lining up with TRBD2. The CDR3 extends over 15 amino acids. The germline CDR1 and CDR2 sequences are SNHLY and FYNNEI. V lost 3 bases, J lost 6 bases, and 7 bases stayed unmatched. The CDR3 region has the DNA TGTGCCAGCAGTGAGGGACGGGGGGGCACCAATGAGCAGTTCTTC. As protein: CASSEGRGGTNEQFF.

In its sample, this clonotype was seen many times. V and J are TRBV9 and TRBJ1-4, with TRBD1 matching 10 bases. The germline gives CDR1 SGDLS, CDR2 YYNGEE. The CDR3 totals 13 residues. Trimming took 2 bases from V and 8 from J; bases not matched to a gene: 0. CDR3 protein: CASSVDRGEKLFF. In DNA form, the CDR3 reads TGTGCCAGCAGCGTGGACAGGGGGGAAAAACTGTTTTTT.

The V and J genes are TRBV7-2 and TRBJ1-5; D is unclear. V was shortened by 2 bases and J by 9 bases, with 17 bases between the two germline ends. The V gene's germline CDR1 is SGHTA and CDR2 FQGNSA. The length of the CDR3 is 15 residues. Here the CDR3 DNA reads TGTGCCAGCAGCTTATCGGCAGCCCAAGTAACGCCCCAGCATTTT. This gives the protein CASSLSAAQVTPQHF.

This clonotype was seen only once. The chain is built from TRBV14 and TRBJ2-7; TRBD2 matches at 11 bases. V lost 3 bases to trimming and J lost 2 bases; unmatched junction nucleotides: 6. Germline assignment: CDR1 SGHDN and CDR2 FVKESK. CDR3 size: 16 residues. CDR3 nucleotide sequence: TGTGCCAGCAGCCAGCCCCTAGCGGGAGGAACCTACGAGCAGTACTTC. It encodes CASSQPLAGGTYEQYF.

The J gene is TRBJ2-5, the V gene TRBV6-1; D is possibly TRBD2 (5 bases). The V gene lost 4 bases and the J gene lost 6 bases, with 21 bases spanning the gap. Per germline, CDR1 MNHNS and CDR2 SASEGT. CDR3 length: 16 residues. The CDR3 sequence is CASSVHQKRLGKTQYF. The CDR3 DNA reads TGTGCCAGCAGTGTCCACCAGAAGCGGCTTGGGAAGACCCAGTACTTC.

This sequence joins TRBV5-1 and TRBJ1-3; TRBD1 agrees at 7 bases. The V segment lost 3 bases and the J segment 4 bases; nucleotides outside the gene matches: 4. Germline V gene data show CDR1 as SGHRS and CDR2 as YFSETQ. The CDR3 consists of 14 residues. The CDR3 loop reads CASSSWTGGNTIYF. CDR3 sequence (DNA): TGCGCCAGCAGCTCGTGGACAGGAGGAAACACCATATATTTT. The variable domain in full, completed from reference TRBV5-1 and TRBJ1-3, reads KAGVTQTPRYLIKTRGQQVTLSCSPISGHRSVSWYQQTPGQGLQFLFEYFSETQRNKGNFPGRFSGRQFSNSRSEMNVSTLELGDSALYLCASSSWTGGNTIYFGEGSWLTVV.

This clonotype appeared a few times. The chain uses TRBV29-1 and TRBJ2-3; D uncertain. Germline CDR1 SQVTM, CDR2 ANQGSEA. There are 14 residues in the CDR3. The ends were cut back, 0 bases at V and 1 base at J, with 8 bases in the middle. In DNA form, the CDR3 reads TGCAGCGTTGAAGACGCAGTTGGCACAGATACGCAGTATTTT. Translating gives CSVEDAVGTDTQYF.

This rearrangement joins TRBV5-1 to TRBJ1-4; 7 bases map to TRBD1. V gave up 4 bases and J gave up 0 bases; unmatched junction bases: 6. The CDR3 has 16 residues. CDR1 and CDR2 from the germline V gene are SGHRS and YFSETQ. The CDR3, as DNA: TGCGCCAGCAGCATCGGGACAGAGGCAACTAATGAAAAACTGTTTTTT. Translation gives CASSIGTEATNEKLFF. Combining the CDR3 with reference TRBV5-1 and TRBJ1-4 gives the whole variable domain KAGVTQTPRYLIKTRGQQVTLSCSPISGHRSVSWYQQTPGQGLQFLFEYFSETQRNKGNFPGRFSGRQFSNSRSEMNVSTLELGDSALYLCASSIGTEATNEKLFFGSGTQLSVL.